This entry lists 2 T cell receptor beta chains sequenced from one sample in a study of T cells after yellow fever vaccination. TCRdb analysed the 5' RACE reads with MiXCR anew, one entry per CDR3 protein. The table includes 250,000 to 400,000 distinct CDR3 sequences, around 4.5% detected once. Here the sequenced sample was PBMCs, taken 15 days after the yellow fever booster vaccination. These receptors were taken from a man between 18 and 29 years old who received the YFV17D yellow fever vaccine.

The chain carries TRBV24-1 and TRBJ2-3, with D perhaps TRBD1 or TRBD2 (6 bases each). This CDR3 region has 15 residues. Trimming cost V 4 bases and J 2 bases, with 12 bases left between them. CDR1 is KGHDR, CDR2 SFDVKD, per germline. CDR3 loop: CATSELRGVTDTQYF. The CDR3 DNA follows: TGTGCCACCAGTGAGCTGAGGGGGGTCACAGATACGCAGTATTTT.

There are a few counts of this clonotype. The chain couples TRBV6-5 to TRBJ2-1; a possible D gene is TRBD1 (6 bases). The CDR3 spans 14 residues. V was trimmed by 2 bases and J by 7 bases, leaving 12 bases between them. From germline, CDR1 is MNHEY and CDR2 SVGAGI. CDR3 loop: CASSYQGRRNEQFF. The CDR3 region has the DNA TGTGCCAGCAGTTACCAGGGGCGGCGGAATGAGCAGTTCTTC.